A single sample is the source of the 21 T cell receptor beta chains below, sequenced in a study of response to subunit inactivated influenza vaccine. TCRdb processed the RT-PCR reads anew with MiXCR; each CDR3 protein has one entry. In the table there are 450,000 to 700,000 distinct CDR3 sequences, roughly 15% of which are singletons. The source material was PBMCs from blood, sampled 11 to 12 days after vaccination. The receptors shown here come from a man aged 50 or older who received an inactivated influenza vaccine.

This chain uses TRBV12-3 or TRBV12-4 with TRBJ1-1; D possibly corresponds to TRBD1 (6 bases). V lost 9 bases and J 4 bases, leaving 18 bases between the germline ends. The CDR3 totals 14 residues. CDR3 sequence reads: CASWIGAGATEAFF. The CDR3 DNA reads TGTGCCAGTTGGATAGGGGCAGGGGCCACTGAAGCTTTCTTT.

This chain joins TRBV12-3 or TRBV12-4 and TRBJ2-7, with D uncertain. Trimming took off 2 bases at V and 7 bases at J, with 12 bases between the two ends. There are 13 residues in the CDR3. CDR3 sequence: CASSLFRISEQYF. The CDR3 bases are TGTGCCAGCAGTTTATTCCGGATTAGTGAGCAGTACTTC.

In this sample, this clonotype turned up many times. The rearrangement links TRBV5-5 to TRBJ1-5; possible D gene TRBD1, 6 bases. This CDR3 has 14 amino acids. The V end lost 0 bases, the J end lost 7 bases, and 11 bases lay between the germline ends. In germline, CDR1 is SGHKS, CDR2 YYEKEE (reference sequence). The CDR3 region has the DNA TGTGCCAGCAGCTTGGGGGGGGGCTCACAGCCCCAGCATTTT. Amino acids: CASSLGGGSQPQHF.

The table lists this clonotype with a few counts. The chain has TRBV5-1 and TRBJ2-7, with no clear D. CDR3 length: 12 amino acids. V lost 1 base to trimming and J lost 5 bases, with 7 bases between them. Looked up from germline, CDR1 is SGHRS and CDR2 is YFSETQ. DNA of the CDR3: TGCGCCAGCAGCTTGAAAGGGAACGAGCAGTACTTC. It codes for CASSLKGNEQYF.

This clonotype came up a few times. The chain has TRBV5-1 and TRBJ1-2; TRBD1 might be the D (6 bases). Germline values: CDR1 SGHRS, CDR2 YFSETQ. The V gene lost 1 base and the J gene lost 4 bases, with 11 bases spanning the gap. The CDR3 is made up of 14 amino acids. In DNA form, the CDR3 reads TGCGCCAGCAGCTTGTTACAGGGCGGCTATGGCTACACCTTC. This encodes CASSLLQGGYGYTF.

This clonotype showed up just a few times. J is TRBJ1-6 and V is TRBV5-1, with D uncertain. The CDR3 contains 17 residues. Germline CDR1 is SGHRS and CDR2 is YFSETQ. V lost 5 bases and J lost 6, with 21 bases in between. The CDR3 DNA is TGCGCCAGCAGATTCGCCCTGGACGGAGGACTTAATTCACCCCTCCACTTT. Its translation is CASRFALDGGLNSPLHF.

This clonotype has a handful of counts. This chain links TRBV4-1 with TRBJ2-3; weak D call: TRBD1 (5 bases). Germline V CDR1 and CDR2: MGHRA, YSYEKL. The CDR3 runs 14 residues. V gave up 1 base and J gave up 2 bases, with 7 bases separating them. This CDR3 is CASSQVGPTDTQYF. The CDR3 DNA reads as TGCGCCAGCAGCCAAGTGGGGCCCACAGATACGCAGTATTTT.

This clonotype has ten or more counts. The junction does not match germline at one end; this may be a read error. The CDR3 spells CASSWGYNEQFF. The CDR3 nucleotides are TGTGCCAGCAGTTGGGGGTACAATGAGCAGTTCTTC. This chain connects TRBV5-1 to TRBJ2-1, with D perhaps matching TRBD1 or TRBD2 (5 bases each). CDR1 SGHRS and CDR2 YFSETQ come from the germline V gene. CDR3 length: 12 residues.

This chain links TRBV2 with TRBJ2-7; TRBD2 matches at 7 bases. CDR1 and CDR2 (germline): SNHLY, FYNNEI. The J segment lost 2 bases and the V segment lost 7 bases, leaving 8 bases of the junction unmatched. CDR3 length equals 14 residues. The CDR3 loop is CASMGGRGAYEQYF. The DNA for the CDR3 is TGTGCCAGCATGGGCGGGAGAGGGGCCTACGAGCAGTACTTC. Full variable domain (rest looked up from reference TRBV2 and TRBJ2-7): EPEVTQTPSHQVTQMGQEVILRCVPISNHLYFYWYRQILGQKVEFLVSFYNNEISEKSEIFDDQFSVERPDGSNFTLKIRSTKLEDSAMYFCASMGGRGAYEQYFGPGTRLTVT.

The sample holds many counts of this clonotype. This chain links TRBV29-1 with TRBJ2-7; 12 nucleotides align to TRBD2. From germline, CDR1 is SQVTM and CDR2 ANQGSEA. Trimming took 2 bases from V and 4 from J; bases not matched to a gene: 6. The CDR3 runs to 15 residues. CDR3 in amino acids: CSVERRTSGVYEQYF. CDR3 DNA sequence: TGCAGCGTTGAAAGGAGGACTAGCGGGGTGTACGAGCAGTACTTC.

The chain links TRBV6-1 to TRBJ2-2; D might be TRBD1 (6 bases). The ends were cut back, 6 bases at V and 1 base at J, with 9 bases in the middle. The CDR3 has 14 amino acids. Germline V CDR1 and CDR2: MNHNS, SASEGT. CDR3 nucleotides: TGTGCCAGCAGCTGGGACAAGAACACCGGGGAGCTGTTTTTT. It specifies CASSWDKNTGELFF.

The rearrangement joins TRBV10-3 to TRBJ2-3; a possible D gene is TRBD2 (6 bases). The V gene's germline CDR1 is ENHRY and CDR2 SYGVKD. The CDR3 is 14 amino acids. V was cut by 7 bases and J by 0 bases, with 11 bases left in between. CDR3 amino acids: CAINPGGSTDTQYF. CDR3 DNA: TGTGCCATCAACCCCGGGGGAAGCACAGATACGCAGTATTTT.

This chain connects TRBV12-3 or TRBV12-4 to TRBJ1-6, with TRBD1 as a possible D gene (5 bases). With 6 bases removed from V and 13 bases from J, the gap between germline ends came to 16 bases. The CDR3 extends over 13 amino acids. DNA of the CDR3: TGTGCCAGCAGGGGGGGAGGGAGAATGCCCCTCCACTTT. Residues: CASRGGGRMPLHF.

This clonotype has more than one count but fewer than ten. This chain's CDR3 is CATSREAGGGVDTQYF. CDR3 in DNA: TGTGCCACCAGCAGAGAGGCGGGAGGCGGGGTAGATACGCAGTATTTT. The chain joins TRBV15 to TRBJ2-3, with 8 bases aligning to TRBD2. The CDR3 contains 16 residues. V lost 0 bases and J lost 5; bases outside the gene matches: 7. Germline V lookup: CDR1 LNHNV, CDR2 YYDKDF (reference sequence).

The chain combines TRBV5-1 with TRBJ1-6; D call uncertain. V was trimmed by 0 bases and J by 7 bases, leaving 8 bases between them. This CDR3 region has 14 residues. Germline CDR1 SGHRS, CDR2 YFSETQ. The DNA for the CDR3 is TGCGCCAGCAGCTTGGATGCAACGAATTCACCCCTCCACTTT. Translation gives CASSLDATNSPLHF.

The chain is built from TRBV10-3 and TRBJ2-7; 8 nucleotides agree with TRBD1. Trimming at V came to 6 bases and at J to 5 bases, leaving 9 bases not matched to a gene. The CDR3 sequence is 14 residues long. Germline CDR1 ENHRY, CDR2 SYGVKD. For the CDR3, the DNA is TGTGCCATCAGCCCTATGACAGGGGTGAACGAGCAGTACTTC. Protein product: CAISPMTGVNEQYF.

The table lists this clonotype with a few counts. V usage is TRBV28 and J usage is TRBJ2-2, with 14 bases lining up with TRBD2. Per germline, CDR1 MDHEN and CDR2 SYDVKM. V was clipped by 2 bases and J by 1 base; unmatched bases: 6. The CDR3 has 19 amino acids. The CDR3, as DNA: TGTGCCAGCAGTTTAACGACTAGCGGGAGGGCCCGGAACACCGGGGAGCTGTTTTTT. The encoded protein is CASSLTTSGRARNTGELFF.

V gene TRBV12-3 or TRBV12-4 combines with J gene TRBJ1-2; weak D call: TRBD1 (5 bases). CDR3 size: 11 residues. Trimming left V 10 bases short and J 7 bases short, with 13 bases between. The CDR3 reads CAIRIGGGYTF. The CDR3 DNA reads as TGTGCCATCCGGATCGGGGGTGGCTACACCTTC.

The V call is TRBV7-2, the J call TRBJ2-5; 8 nucleotides match TRBD2. This CDR3 contains 14 residues. The J segment lost 4 bases and the V segment lost 2 bases, leaving 3 bases of the junction unmatched. Germline V gene data show CDR1 as SGHTA and CDR2 as FQGNSA. This chain's CDR3 is CASSLIAGIETQYF. CDR3 DNA: TGTGCCAGCAGCTTAATAGCGGGGATAGAGACCCAGTACTTC. Full variable domain (remainder filled in from reference TRBV7-2 and TRBJ2-5): GAGVSQSPSNKVTEKGKDVELRCDPISGHTALYWYRQSLGQGLEFLIYFQGNSAPDKSGLPSDRFSAERTGGSVSTLTIQRTQQEDSAVYLCASSLIAGIETQYFGPGTRLLVL.

V usage is TRBV7-2 and J usage is TRBJ2-3; no reliable D call. Between the trimmed V and J ends, which lost 5 bases and 2 bases, there was a span of 11 bases. CDR1 and CDR2 from the germline V gene are SGHTA and FQGNSA. CDR3 length equals 14 residues. In nucleotides, the CDR3 is TGTGCCAGCAGCCACGTGGGCTTCACAGATACGCAGTATTTT. This sequence encodes CASSHVGFTDTQYF.

This clonotype was seen only a few times. The chain couples TRBV20-1 to TRBJ2-3; TRBD2 aligns across 8 bases. CDR3 size: 15 residues. CDR1 and CDR2 from the germline V gene are DFQATT and SNEGSKA (reference sequence). V lost 4 bases, J lost 0 bases, and 6 bases stayed unmatched. This CDR3 is CSANSREGSTDTQYF. The CDR3 bases are TGCAGTGCTAATTCCCGGGAGGGGAGCACAGATACGCAGTATTTT.